The rows below give T cell receptor beta chains drawn from one sample of a study of siplizumab effects on memory and regulatory T cells. Clones were sequenced by immunoSEQ multiplex PCR, and TCRdb holds only the in-frame ones, with some missing. The sample holds more than 50,000 clones, 90% to 95% seen once. Sequenced input: CD8+ T cells sorted from blood. The receptors originated from a human donor in good health. Both conserved end residues are trimmed from each CDR3.

v_call cdr3_aa
TRBV9 ASSVGGDSYEQY
TRBV12-1 ASSFESRENTEAF
TRBV2 ASFRTSTDTQY
TRBV9 ASSAGGGTSGSYEQY
TRBV6-1 ASSEALETHSYEQY
TRBV7-6 ASSLAQASGEQY
TRBV5-6 ASSLLGGFGDTQY
TRBV6-5 ASSSTGVDLKTAV
TRBV9 ASSVGQSHNEQF
TRBV18 ASSPRKIAGYTGELF
TRBV5-4 ASSHTGTGTSEQF
TRBV9 ASSGRKDRNHSNQPQH
TRBV30 AWSIGGGYEQY
TRBV6-1 ASGSETVGKTQY
TRBV28 ASSTSASEQF
TRBV27 ASSFLEGNQPQH
TRBV6-5 ASSSRGAEQY
TRBV27 ASSLSSSIRYNEQF
TRBV29-1 SVLRRYEQF
TRBV29-1 SGRGRDSEY
TRBV18 ASSAGPPVGNTEAF
TRBV4-3 ASSQSVQYEQY
TRBV11-3 ASSSGLSYEQY